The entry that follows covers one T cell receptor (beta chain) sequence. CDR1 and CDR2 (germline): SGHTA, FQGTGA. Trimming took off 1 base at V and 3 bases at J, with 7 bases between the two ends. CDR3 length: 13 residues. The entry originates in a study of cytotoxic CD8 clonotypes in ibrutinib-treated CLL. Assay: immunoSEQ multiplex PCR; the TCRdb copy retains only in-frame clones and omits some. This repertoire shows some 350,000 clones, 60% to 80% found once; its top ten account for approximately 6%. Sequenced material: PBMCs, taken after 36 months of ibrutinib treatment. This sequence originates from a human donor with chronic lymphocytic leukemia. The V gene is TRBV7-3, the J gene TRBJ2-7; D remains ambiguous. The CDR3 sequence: CASSLNAFYEQYF. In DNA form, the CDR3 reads TGTGCCAGCAGCTTAAATGCCTTCTACGAGCAGTACTTC. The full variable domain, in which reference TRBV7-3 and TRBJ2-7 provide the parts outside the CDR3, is GAGVSQTPSNKVTEKGKYVELRCDPISGHTALYWYRQSLGQGPEFLIYFQGTGAADDSGLPNDRFFAVRPEGSVSTLKIQRTERGDSAVYLCASSLNAFYEQYFGPGTRLTVT.